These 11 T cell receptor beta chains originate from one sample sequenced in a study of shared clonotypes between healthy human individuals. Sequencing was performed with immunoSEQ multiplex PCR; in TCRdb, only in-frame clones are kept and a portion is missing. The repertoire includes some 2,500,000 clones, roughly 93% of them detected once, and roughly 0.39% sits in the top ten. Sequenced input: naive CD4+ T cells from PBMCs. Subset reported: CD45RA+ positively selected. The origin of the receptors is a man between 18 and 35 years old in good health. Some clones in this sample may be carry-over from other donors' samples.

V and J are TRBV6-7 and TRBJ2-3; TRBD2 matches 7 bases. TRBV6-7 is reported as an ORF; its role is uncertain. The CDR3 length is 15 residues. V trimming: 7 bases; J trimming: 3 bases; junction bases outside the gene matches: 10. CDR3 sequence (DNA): TGTGCCAGCATTTCCAAAGCGGGGAGGACAGATACGCAGTATTTT. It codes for CASISKAGRTDTQYF.

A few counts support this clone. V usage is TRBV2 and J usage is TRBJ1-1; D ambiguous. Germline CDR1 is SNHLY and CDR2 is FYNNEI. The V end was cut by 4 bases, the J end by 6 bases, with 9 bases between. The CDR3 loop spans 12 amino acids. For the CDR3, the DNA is TGTGCCAGCAGTGTCCGGCGGGCTGAAGCTTTCTTT. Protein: CASSVRRAEAFF.

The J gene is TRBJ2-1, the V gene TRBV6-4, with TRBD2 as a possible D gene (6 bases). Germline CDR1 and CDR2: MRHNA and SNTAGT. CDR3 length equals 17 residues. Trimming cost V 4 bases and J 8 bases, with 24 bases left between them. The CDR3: CASSATPSVTNLYEQFF. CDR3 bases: TGTGCCAGCAGTGCAACCCCTAGCGTTACCAACTTATATGAGCAGTTCTTC.

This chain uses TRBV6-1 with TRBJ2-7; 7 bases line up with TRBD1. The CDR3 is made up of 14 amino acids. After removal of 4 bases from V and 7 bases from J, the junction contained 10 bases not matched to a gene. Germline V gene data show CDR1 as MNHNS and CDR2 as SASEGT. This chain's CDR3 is CASSGPTGWLEQYF. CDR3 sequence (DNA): TGTGCCAGCAGTGGGCCGACAGGGTGGTTGGAGCAGTACTTC.

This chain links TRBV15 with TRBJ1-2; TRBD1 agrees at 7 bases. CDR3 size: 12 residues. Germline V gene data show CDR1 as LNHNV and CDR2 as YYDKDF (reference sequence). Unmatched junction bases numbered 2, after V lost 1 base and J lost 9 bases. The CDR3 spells CATSRGTGRYTF. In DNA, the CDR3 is TGTGCCACCAGCAGAGGGACAGGTCGCTACACCTTC.

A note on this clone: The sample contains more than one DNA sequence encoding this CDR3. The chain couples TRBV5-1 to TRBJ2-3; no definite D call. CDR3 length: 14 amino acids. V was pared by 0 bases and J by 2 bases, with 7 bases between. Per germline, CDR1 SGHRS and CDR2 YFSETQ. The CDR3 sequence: CASSLGQPTDTQYF. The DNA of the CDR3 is TGCGCCAGCAGCTTGGGCCAGCCCACAGATACGCAGTATTTT.

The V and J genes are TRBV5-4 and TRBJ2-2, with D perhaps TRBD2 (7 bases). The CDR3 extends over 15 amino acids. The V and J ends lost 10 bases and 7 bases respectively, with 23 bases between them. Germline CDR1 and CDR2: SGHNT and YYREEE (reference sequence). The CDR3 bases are TGTGCCTATGACTACAGGGCGGGAGCGGTCGGGGAGCTGTTTTTT. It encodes CAYDYRAGAVGELFF.

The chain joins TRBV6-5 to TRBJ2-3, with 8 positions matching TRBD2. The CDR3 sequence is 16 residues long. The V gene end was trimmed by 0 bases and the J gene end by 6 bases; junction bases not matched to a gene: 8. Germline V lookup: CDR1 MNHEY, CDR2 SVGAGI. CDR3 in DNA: TGTGCCAGCAGTTACTCGGTACTAGCGGTCTTGGATACGCAGTATTTT. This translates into CASSYSVLAVLDTQYF.

Here the CDR3 DNA reads TGTGCCACCGCCGAGGGGGGAGGAGAGACCCAGTACTTC. It translates to CATAEGGGETQYF. The chain couples TRBV5-4 to TRBJ2-5, with D possibly being TRBD1 or TRBD2 (6 bases each). Germline V gives CDR1 SGHNT, CDR2 YYREEE (reference sequence). The CDR3 extends over 13 amino acids. The ends were cut back, 9 bases at V and 4 bases at J, with 16 bases in the middle.

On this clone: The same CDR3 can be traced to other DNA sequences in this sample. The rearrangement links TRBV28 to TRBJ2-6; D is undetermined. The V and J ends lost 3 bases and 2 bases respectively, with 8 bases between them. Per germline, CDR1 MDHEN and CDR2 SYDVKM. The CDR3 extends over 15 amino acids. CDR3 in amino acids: CASSFSRAGANVLTF. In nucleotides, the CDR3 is TGTGCCAGCAGTTTTAGCCGGGCTGGGGCCAACGTCCTGACTTTC.

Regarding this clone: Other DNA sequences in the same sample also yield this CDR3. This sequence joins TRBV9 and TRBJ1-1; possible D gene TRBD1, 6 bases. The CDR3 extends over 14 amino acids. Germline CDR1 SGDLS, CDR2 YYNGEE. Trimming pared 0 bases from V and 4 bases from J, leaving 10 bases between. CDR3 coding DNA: TGTGCCAGCAGCGTAGATGGGGGCGGCACTGAAGCTTTCTTT. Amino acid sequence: CASSVDGGGTEAFF.